The source of this T cell receptor beta chain is a study of shared clonotypes between healthy human individuals. This CDR3 has 14 amino acids. The V gene end was trimmed by 5 bases and the J gene end by 8 bases; junction bases not matched to a gene: 10. CDR1 SGHTA and CDR2 FQGTGA come from the germline V gene. Loaded into unsorted PBMC replicate PCRs was roughly 320 ng DNA, approximately 33,000 T cell genomes. As originally analysed: Junction-only immunoSEQ sequences carried no quality scores, so filtering differed. Data came from immunoSEQ multiplex PCR; TCRdb stores just in-frame clones and leaves some out. V and J calls and clone size are given by that table; D and trimming were obtained from the DNA. This table has around 530,000 clones, around 76% appearing once. Study donors comprised healthy, HIV-negative adults devoid of recent acute infection or vaccination. The donors, all of them Caucasian adults, lived in Nashville, Tennessee.

The origin of this receptor is a middle-aged woman in good health. Some clones in this sample may be carry-over from other donors' samples. The chain recombines TRBV7-3 with TRBJ2-3; 7 nucleotides align to TRBD2. Input material: PBMCs. The CDR3 DNA reads TGTGCCAGCAGCGAGGGAGGGAGGGCCGCTACGCAGTATTTT. Protein product: CASSEGGRAATQYF.